This T cell receptor (beta chain) stems from a study of T cells of healthy individuals. TCRdb itself ran the 5' RACE reads through MiXCR, one entry per CDR3 protein. The sample yields tens of thousands of distinct CDR3 sequences, about 16% seen once. V gave up 0 bases and J gave up 7 bases, with 4 bases separating them. Germline CDR1 and CDR2: KGHSH and LQKENI. The CDR3 is made up of 12 amino acids. The chain is built from TRBV18 and TRBJ1-5; unclear D gene. The receptor comes from a human donor in good health. CDR3 in DNA: TGTGCCAGCTCACCACCGGACCAGCCCCAGCATTTT. The encoded protein is CASSPPDQPQHF.